This T cell receptor (beta chain) was sequenced during a study of blood T cell repertoires in COVID-19. Whole-study context: T cells, B-cell-depleted T cells, or PBMCs provided the cDNA or gDNA that served as material.

TCRdb's table, derived via immunoSEQ multiplex PCR, lists solely in-frame clones and lacks some. The data contain roughly 80,000 clones, around 80% of them singletons. This CDR3 is built from 15 residues. Germline assignment: CDR1 LNHNV and CDR2 YYDKDF (reference sequence). The ends were cut back, 0 bases at V and 5 bases at J, with 13 bases in the middle. This chain joins TRBV15 and TRBJ1-1, with D uncertain. The material sequenced was peripheral blood. This TCR was recovered from a human donor in a cohort sampled during active COVID-19. The CDR3 DNA follows: TGTGCCACCAGCAGAGATTTACGGTCCTGGACTGAAGCTTTCTTT. It translates to CATSRDLRSWTEAFF.